This record looks at one T cell receptor (beta chain) sequence and its context. Produced via immunoSEQ multiplex PCR; TCRdb's table is partial and in-frame only. The table shows more than 70,000 clones, with 93% occurring only once. These data originate in a study of OX40 agonist ivuxolimab in advanced cancers. Study-level information: Enrollees could have had prior anti-PD-1, anti-PD-L1 or anti-CTLA-4 therapy, which about 40% had received.

V gave up 4 bases and J gave up 3 bases, with 15 bases separating them. The germline V gene has CDR1 SGHRS and CDR2 YFSETQ. CDR3 length: 15 residues. V usage is TRBV5-1 and J usage is TRBJ2-3; D gene uncertain. Specimen: CD4+ or CD8+ T cells sorted from blood, collected in a trial of the OX40 agonist ivuxolimab. The TCR comes from an adult with an advanced solid tumor such as melanoma, head and neck, liver or kidney cancer. CDR3 in amino acids: CASSPRETRTDTQYF. The CDR3 bases are TGCGCCAGCAGCCCCCGAGAGACCCGGACAGATACGCAGTATTTT.